Included here is one T cell receptor (beta chain) sequence, with context. What it binds is not known. The assay was immunoSEQ multiplex PCR, and TCRdb's table has in-frame clones only and misses some. The sample consists of around 1,900,000 clones, 85% to 95% of them appearing once. Terminally differentiated effector memory CD45RA+ cells were excluded by CCR7 positive selection of CD45RO-negative cells. The data were obtained in a study of shared clonotypes between healthy human individuals. Study overall: The plates for each donor numbered three CD4 naive, three CD4 memory, two CD8 naive and one CD8 memory.

Study-level findings and limits: Four donors shared approximately 5% of their naive CD4 clonotypes.

With 0 bases removed from V and 2 bases from J, the gap between germline ends came to 17 bases. The CDR3 has 17 amino acids. Germline assignment: CDR1 LGHNA and CDR2 YNFKEQ. This sequence originates from a man younger than 35 in good health. Some clones in this sample may be carry-over from other donors' samples. The chain combines TRBV4-2 with TRBJ2-7; D uncertain. What was sequenced was naive CD8+ T cells from PBMCs. CDR3 coding DNA: TGTGCCAGCAGCCAAGATAGCATGGTGGATACTCCCTACGAGCAGTACTTC. It yields the protein CASSQDSMVDTPYEQYF.